The clone carrying this T cell receptor (beta chain) was observed at least ten times. What it binds is unknown. The read is 3 residues too short to cover the CDR3 end, so that end is filled in from the germline J gene. TCRdb's copy holds only in-frame clones and misses some; the assay was immunoSEQ multiplex PCR. The repertoire shows some 60,000 clones, none seen only once; the top ten take approximately 1.6%. This sample stems from a study of T cell clonality in common variable immunodeficiency. Findings and limits, study-wide: CVID subjects had higher TCRbeta clonality than healthy controls, most marked in about a third. T cell subpopulation sequencing would be needed to explain CVID clonality.

Most patients and controls had Caucasian heritage. Heparinized whole blood, 5 to 8 ml, came from each donor. The CDR3 contains 14 residues. In germline, CDR1 is MDHEN, CDR2 SYDVKM. Losses at the gene ends were 8 bases for V and 1 base for J; bases not matched to a gene: 2. The clonotype comes from a person aged 18 to 70 in good health. The chain combines TRBV28 with TRBJ2-1, with TRBD2 identical over 10 bases. The sequenced sample was peripheral blood mononuclear cells. The CDR3 bases that were read are TGTGCCAGCGAACTAGCGGGATCCTACAATGAG. Protein sequence: CASELAGSYNE. The entire CDR3 sequence reads CASELAGSYNEQFF.